The subject of this entry is one T cell receptor (beta chain). The germline V gene has CDR1 SGHTA and CDR2 FQGNSA. Trimming took off 3 bases at V and 4 bases at J, with 12 bases between the two ends. This CDR3 spans 14 amino acids. Sequencing was performed with immunoSEQ multiplex PCR; in TCRdb, only in-frame clones are kept and a portion is missing. The sample lists some 180,000 clones; around four fifths were seen once. The sample originates from a study of blood T cell repertoires in COVID-19. In the study overall: Samples representing acute and convalescent COVID-19 were sourced from the United States, Italy and Spain. PBMCs, B-cell-depleted T cells, or T cells provided the cDNA or gDNA that made up the material.

Patients at the Seattle site were enrolled during active infection and followed longitudinally. The sequence was obtained from a woman aged 80 or older with COVID-19, enrolled during active disease. Sequenced material: peripheral blood. The chain recombines TRBV7-2 with TRBJ1-1; no clear D gene. The CDR3 sequence is CASSLGRGPTEAFF. In nucleotides, the CDR3 is TGTGCCAGCAGCTTGGGTCGGGGTCCCACTGAAGCTTTCTTT.